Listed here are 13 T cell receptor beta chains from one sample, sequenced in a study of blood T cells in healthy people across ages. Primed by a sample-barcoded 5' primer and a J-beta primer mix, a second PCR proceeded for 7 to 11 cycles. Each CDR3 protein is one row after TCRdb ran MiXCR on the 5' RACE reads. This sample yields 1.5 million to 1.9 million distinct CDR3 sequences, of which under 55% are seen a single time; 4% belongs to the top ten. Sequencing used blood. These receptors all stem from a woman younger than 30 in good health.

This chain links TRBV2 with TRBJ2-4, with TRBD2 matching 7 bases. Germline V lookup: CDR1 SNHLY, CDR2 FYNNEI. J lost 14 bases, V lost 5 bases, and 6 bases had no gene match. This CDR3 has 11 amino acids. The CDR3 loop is CASSWGGLEYF. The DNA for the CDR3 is TGTGCCAGCAGTTGGGGAGGGTTGGAGTACTTC.

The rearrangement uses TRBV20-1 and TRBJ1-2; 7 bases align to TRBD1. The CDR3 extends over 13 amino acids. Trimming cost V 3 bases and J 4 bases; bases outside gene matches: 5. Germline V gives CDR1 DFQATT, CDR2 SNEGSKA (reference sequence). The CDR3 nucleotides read TGCAGTGCTAGGTTGACAGGGAGCTATGGCTACACCTTC. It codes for CSARLTGSYGYTF.

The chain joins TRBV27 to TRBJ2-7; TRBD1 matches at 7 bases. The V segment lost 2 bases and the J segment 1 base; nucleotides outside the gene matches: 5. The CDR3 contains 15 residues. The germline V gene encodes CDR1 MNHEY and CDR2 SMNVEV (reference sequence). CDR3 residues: CASSLGTALSYEQYF. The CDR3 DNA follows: TGTGCCAGCAGTTTAGGGACAGCTCTTTCCTACGAGCAGTACTTC.

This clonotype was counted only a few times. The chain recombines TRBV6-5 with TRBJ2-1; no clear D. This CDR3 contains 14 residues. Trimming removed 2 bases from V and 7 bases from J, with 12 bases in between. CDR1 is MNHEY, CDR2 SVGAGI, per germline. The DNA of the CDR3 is TGTGCCAGCAGTTACACTCACCTGGGAAATGAGCAGTTCTTC. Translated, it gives CASSYTHLGNEQFF.

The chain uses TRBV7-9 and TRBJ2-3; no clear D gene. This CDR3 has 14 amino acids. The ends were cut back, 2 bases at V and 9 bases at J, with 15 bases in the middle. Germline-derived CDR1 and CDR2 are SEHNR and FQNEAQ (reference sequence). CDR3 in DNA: TGTGCCAGCAGCTTACCTCGGCCTCTTCGGACGCAGTATTTT. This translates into CASSLPRPLRTQYF. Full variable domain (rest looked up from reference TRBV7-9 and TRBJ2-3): DTGVSQNPRHKITKRGQNVTFRCDPISEHNRLYWYRQTLGQGPEFLTYFQNEAQLEKSRLLSDRFSAERPKGSFSTLEIQRTEQGDSAMYLCASSLPRPLRTQYFGPGTRLTVL.

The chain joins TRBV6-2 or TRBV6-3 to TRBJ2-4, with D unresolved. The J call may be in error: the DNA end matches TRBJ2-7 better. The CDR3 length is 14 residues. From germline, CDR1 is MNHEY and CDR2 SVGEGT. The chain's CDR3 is CASSSETLNYEQYF. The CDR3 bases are TGTGCCAGCAGTTCGGAGACACTTAACTACGAGCAGTACTTC.

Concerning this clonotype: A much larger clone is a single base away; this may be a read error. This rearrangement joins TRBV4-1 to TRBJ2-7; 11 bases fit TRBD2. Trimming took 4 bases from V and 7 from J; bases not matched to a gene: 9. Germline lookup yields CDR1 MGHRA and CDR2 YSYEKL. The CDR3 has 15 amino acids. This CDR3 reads CASSLTSGGGNEQYF. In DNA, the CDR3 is TGCGCCAGCAGCCTTACTAGCGGGGGTGGAAATGAGCAGTACTTC.

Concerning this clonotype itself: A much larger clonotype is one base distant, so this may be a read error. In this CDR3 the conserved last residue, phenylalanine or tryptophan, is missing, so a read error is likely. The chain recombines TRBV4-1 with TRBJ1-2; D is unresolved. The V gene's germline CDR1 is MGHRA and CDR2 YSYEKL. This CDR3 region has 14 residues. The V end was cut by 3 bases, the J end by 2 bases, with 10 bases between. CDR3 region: CASSHPGSNYGYTV. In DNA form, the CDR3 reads TGCGCCAGCAGCCATCCAGGATCAAACTATGGCTACACCGTC.

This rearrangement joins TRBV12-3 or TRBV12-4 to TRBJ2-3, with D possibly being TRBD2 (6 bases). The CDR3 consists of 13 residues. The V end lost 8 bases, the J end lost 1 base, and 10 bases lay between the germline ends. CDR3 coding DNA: TGTGCCAGCGGGGGGTTCGGCACAGATACGCAGTATTTT. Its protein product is CASGGFGTDTQYF.

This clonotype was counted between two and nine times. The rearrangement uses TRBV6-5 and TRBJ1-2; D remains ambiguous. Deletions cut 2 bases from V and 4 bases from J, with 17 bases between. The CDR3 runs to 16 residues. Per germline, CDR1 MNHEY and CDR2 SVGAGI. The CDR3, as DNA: TGTGCCAGCAGTTACGGTCCAGAGGAAAGTTTCTATGGCTACACCTTC. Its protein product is CASSYGPEESFYGYTF.

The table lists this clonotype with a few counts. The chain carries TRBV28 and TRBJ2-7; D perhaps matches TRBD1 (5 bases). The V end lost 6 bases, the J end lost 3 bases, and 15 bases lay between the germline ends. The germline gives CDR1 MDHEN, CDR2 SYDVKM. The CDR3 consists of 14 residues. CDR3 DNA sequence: TGTGCCAGCAGCCTCTTCCGCGGACACTACGAGCAGTACTTC. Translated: CASSLFRGHYEQYF.

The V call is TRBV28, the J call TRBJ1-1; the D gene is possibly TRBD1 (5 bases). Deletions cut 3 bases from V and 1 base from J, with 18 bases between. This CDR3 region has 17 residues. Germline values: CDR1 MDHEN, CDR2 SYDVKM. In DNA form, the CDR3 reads TGTGCCAGCAGTTTGGACCGGTGGGGCGGGGGGAACACTGAAGCTTTCTTT. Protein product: CASSLDRWGGGNTEAFF.

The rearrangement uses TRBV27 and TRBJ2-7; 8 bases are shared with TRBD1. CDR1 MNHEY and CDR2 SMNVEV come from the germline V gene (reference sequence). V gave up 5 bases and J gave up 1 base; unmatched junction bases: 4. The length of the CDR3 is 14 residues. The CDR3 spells CASSDQGASYEQYF. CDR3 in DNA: TGTGCCAGCAGTGACCAGGGGGCTTCCTACGAGCAGTACTTC.